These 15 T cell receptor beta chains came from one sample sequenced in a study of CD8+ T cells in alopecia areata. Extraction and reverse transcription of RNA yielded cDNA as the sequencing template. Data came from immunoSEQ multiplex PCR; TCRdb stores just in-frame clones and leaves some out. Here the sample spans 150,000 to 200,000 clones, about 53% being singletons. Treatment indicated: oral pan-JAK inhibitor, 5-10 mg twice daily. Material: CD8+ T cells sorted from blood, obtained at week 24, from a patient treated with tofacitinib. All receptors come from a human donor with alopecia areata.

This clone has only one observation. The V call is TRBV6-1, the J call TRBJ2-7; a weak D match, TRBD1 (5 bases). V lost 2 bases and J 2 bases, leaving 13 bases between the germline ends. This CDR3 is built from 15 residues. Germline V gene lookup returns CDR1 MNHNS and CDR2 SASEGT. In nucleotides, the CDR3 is TGTGCCAGCAGTGAAAAAGGGGCCAGGGCCTACGAGCAGTACTTC. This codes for CASSEKGARAYEQYF.

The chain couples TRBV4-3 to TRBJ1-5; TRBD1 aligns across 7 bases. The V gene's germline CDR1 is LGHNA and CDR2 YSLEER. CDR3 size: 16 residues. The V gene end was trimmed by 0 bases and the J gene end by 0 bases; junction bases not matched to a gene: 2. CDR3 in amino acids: CASSQERTGSNQPQHF. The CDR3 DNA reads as TGCGCCAGCAGCCAAGAAAGGACAGGTAGCAATCAGCCCCAGCATTTT.

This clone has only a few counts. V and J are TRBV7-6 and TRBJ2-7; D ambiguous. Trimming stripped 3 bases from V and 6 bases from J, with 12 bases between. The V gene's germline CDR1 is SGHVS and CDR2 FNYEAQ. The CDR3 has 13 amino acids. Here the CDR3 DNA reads TGTGCCAGCAGCTTCCGGGTGGGTGGCGAGCAGTACTTC. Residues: CASSFRVGGEQYF.

The CDR3 DNA reads TGTGCCAGCAGCGTAGGGACAGGGGCGGGCGGCTACACCTTC. It is translated as CASSVGTGAGGYTF. The rearrangement uses TRBV5-6 and TRBJ1-2; 10 bases map to TRBD1. CDR1 is SGHDT, CDR2 YYEEEE, per germline. CDR3 size: 14 residues. With 4 bases clipped from V and 8 bases from J, the junction kept 8 bases outside the gene matches. The whole variable domain, remainder taken from reference TRBV5-6 and TRBJ1-2, is DAGVTQSPTHLIKTRGQQVTLRCSPKSGHDTVSWYQQALGQGPQFIFQYYEEEERQRGNFPDRFSGHQFPNYSSELNVNALLLGDSALYLCASSVGTGAGGYTFGSGTRLTVV.

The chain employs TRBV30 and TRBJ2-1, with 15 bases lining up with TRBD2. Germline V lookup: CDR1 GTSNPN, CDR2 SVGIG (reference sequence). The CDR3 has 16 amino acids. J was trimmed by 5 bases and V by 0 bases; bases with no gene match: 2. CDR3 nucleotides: TGTGCCTGGAGTGTAGGGACTAGCGGGGGGCACAATGAGCAGTTCTTC. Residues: CAWSVGTSGGHNEQFF. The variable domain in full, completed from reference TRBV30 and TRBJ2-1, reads SQTIHQWPATLVQPVGSPLSLECTVEGTSNPNLYWYRQAAGRGLQLLFYSVGIGQISSEVPQNLSASRPQDRQFILSSKKLLLSDSGFYLCAWSVGTSGGHNEQFFGPGTRLTVL.

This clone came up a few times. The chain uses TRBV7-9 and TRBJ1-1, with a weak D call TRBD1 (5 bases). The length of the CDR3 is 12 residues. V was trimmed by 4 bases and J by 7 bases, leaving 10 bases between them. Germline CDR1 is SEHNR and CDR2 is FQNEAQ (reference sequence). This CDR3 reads CASSSGSSEAFF. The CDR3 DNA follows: TGTGCCAGCAGCTCAGGGTCCAGTGAAGCTTTCTTT. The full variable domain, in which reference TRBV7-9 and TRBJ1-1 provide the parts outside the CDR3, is DTGVSQNPRHKITKRGQNVTFRCDPISEHNRLYWYRQTLGQGPEFLTYFQNEAQLEKSRLLSDRFSAERPKGSFSTLEIQRTEQGDSAMYLCASSSGSSEAFFGQGTRLTVV.

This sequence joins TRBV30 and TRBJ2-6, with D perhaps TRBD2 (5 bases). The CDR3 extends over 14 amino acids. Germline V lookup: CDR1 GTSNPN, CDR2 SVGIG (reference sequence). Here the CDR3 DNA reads TGTGTCACACATCGGGGAGCTGGGGCCAACGTCCTGACTTTC. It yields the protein CVTHRGAGANVLTF.

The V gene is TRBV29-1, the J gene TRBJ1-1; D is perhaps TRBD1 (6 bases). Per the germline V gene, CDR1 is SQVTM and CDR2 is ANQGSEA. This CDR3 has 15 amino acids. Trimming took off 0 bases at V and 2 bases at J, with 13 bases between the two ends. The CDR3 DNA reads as TGCAGCGTTGAAGATCTTAAGGGGGTTAACACTGAAGCTTTCTTT. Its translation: CSVEDLKGVNTEAFF.

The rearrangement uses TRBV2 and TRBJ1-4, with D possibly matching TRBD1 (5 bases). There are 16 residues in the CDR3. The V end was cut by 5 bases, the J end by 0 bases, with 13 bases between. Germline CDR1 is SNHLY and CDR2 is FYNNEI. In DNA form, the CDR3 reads TGTGCCAGCAGTACGCAGGGATCCCCAACTAATGAAAAACTGTTTTTT. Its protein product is CASSTQGSPTNEKLFF.

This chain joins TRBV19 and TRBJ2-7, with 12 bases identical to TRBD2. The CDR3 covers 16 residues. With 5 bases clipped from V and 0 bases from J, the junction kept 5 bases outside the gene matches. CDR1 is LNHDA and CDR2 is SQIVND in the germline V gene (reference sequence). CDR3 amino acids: CASSPGLAGGSYEQYF. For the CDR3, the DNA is TGTGCCAGTAGTCCGGGACTAGCGGGTGGCTCCTACGAGCAGTACTTC.

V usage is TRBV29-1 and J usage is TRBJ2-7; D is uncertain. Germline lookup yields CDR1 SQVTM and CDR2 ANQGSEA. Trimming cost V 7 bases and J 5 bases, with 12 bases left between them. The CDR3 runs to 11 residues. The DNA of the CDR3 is TGCAGCGCTACCCAAGACAACGAGCAGTACTTC. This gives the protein CSATQDNEQYF.

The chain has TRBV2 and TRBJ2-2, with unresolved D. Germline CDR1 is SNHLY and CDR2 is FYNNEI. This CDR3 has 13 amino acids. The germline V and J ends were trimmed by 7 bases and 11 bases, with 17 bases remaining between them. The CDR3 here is CASISEGMSELFF. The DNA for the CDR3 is TGTGCCAGCATAAGTGAAGGGATGAGTGAGCTGTTTTTT. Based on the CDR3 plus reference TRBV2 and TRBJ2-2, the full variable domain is EPEVTQTPSHQVTQMGQEVILRCVPISNHLYFYWYRQILGQKVEFLVSFYNNEISEKSEIFDDQFSVERPDGSNFTLKIRSTKLEDSAMYFCASISEGMSELFFGEGSRLTVL.

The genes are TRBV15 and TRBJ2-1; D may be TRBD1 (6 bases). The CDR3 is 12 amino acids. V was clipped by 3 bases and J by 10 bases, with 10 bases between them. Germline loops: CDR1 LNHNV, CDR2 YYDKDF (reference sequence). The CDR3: CATSRAGQEQFF. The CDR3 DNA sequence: TGTGCCACCAGCAGGGCAGGACAGGAGCAGTTCTTC.

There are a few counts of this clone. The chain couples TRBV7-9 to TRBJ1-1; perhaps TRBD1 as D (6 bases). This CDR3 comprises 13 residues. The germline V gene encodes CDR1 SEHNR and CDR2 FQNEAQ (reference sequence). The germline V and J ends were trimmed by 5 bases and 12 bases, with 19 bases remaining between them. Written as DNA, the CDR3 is TGTGCCAGCAGCCTTCCGGGGGCTAAAGGGACTTTCTTT. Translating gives CASSLPGAKGTFF.

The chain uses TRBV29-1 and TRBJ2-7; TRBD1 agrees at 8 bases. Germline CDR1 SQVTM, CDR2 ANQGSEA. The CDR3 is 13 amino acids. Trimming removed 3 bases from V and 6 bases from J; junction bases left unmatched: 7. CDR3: CSVDWTGFGEQYF. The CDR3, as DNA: TGCAGCGTTGACTGGACAGGGTTTGGCGAGCAGTACTTC.